These 2 T cell receptor beta chains were sequenced from one sample in a study of shared clonotypes between healthy human individuals. Sequencing was performed with immunoSEQ multiplex PCR; in TCRdb, only in-frame clones are kept and a portion is missing. The sample lists about 2.4 million clones, approximately 94% occurring once. Source material: naive CD4+ T cells sorted from blood. Subset meaning: CD45RA+ positively selected. These receptors were taken from a young man in good health.

The genes are TRBV19 and TRBJ1-6; D perhaps matches TRBD1 (5 bases). The CDR3 is 16 residues long. CDR1 is LNHDA and CDR2 is SQIVND in the germline V gene (reference sequence). Trimming cost V 4 bases and J 8 bases, with 18 bases left between them. The CDR3 spells CASSTAMGTIHSPLHF. In DNA, the CDR3 is TGTGCCAGTAGTACCGCGATGGGGACTATACATTCACCCCTCCACTTT.

A remark on this clone: A read error is likely, as this CDR3 ends without the conserved phenylalanine or tryptophan. No DNA is shown, since the ends of the CDR3 on it are uncertain; the CDR3 is the one TCRdb lists. The chain carries TRBV6-5 and TRBJ1-1. The CDR3 is 9 residues long, ends included. In germline, CDR1 is MNHEY, CDR2 SVGAGI. The CDR3 protein is CASSPGPPE.